These 18 T cell receptor beta chains were sequenced from one sample in a study of patients and donors after allogeneic stem cell transplantation. TCRdb fed the RT-PCR reads into MiXCR, producing one record per CDR3 protein. The sample has 95,000 to 120,000 distinct CDR3 sequences, 35% seen once. The sequenced sample consisted of blood, either unsorted or a sorted T cell fraction (not recorded which). The receptors shown here come from a human donor who was either an allogeneic HSCT recipient or a stem cell or donor lymphocyte infusion donor (not recorded which). It is not recorded whose cells these are; they may come from a transplant donor.

This clonotype was observed a handful of times. V usage is TRBV7-2 and J usage is TRBJ1-2; a possible D gene is TRBD1 (5 bases). The V gene's germline CDR1 is SGHTA and CDR2 FQGNSA. This CDR3 is built from 13 residues. V lost 0 bases, J lost 7 bases, and 9 bases lay in between. The CDR3 DNA is TGTGCCAGCAGCTTAGCGCAGGGAGGTGGCTACACCTTC. Translation gives CASSLAQGGGYTF.

This clonotype showed up just a few times. The chain uses TRBV4-2 and TRBJ1-2; D is ambiguous. This CDR3 spans 13 amino acids. V lost 0 bases, J lost 6 bases, and 8 bases lay in between. Per germline, CDR1 LGHNA and CDR2 YNFKEQ. CDR3 sequence: CASSQDRVHGYTF. The CDR3 bases are TGTGCCAGCAGCCAAGATAGGGTCCATGGCTACACCTTC.

This clonotype has just a few counts. The V gene is TRBV27, the J gene TRBJ2-1; D is undetermined. CDR1 is MNHEY and CDR2 is SMNVEV in the germline V gene (reference sequence). CDR3 length equals 16 residues. Trimming left V 3 bases short and J 1 base short, with 13 bases between. The CDR3 spells CASSLNLGRSYNEQFF. The CDR3 nucleotides read TGTGCCAGCAGTTTGAATCTAGGCCGGTCCTACAATGAGCAGTTCTTC.

V is TRBV5-5 and J is TRBJ2-1; 14 bases map to TRBD2. The germline CDR1 and CDR2 sequences are SGHKS and YYEKEE (reference sequence). The CDR3 consists of 16 residues. With 0 bases clipped from V and 6 bases from J, the junction kept 2 bases outside the gene matches. CDR3 DNA: TGTGCCAGCAGCTTGGCCGGGACTAGCGGGAGCAATGAGCAGTTCTTC. Protein sequence: CASSLAGTSGSNEQFF.

The CDR3 spells CSARVVRAGYGYTF. The CDR3, as DNA: TGCAGTGCTAGAGTAGTGCGTGCGGGGTATGGCTACACCTTC. V and J are TRBV20-1 and TRBJ1-2; D is unresolved. The CDR3 consists of 14 residues. Per the germline V gene, CDR1 is DFQATT and CDR2 is SNEGSKA (reference sequence). V shed 1 base and J shed 5 bases, with 14 bases lying between them.

V gene TRBV20-1 combines with J gene TRBJ2-7; D may be TRBD1 (6 bases). The CDR3 consists of 12 residues. Per germline, CDR1 DFQATT and CDR2 SNEGSKA (reference sequence). V was trimmed by 4 bases and J by 1 base, leaving 8 bases between them. The CDR3 bases are TGCAGTGCTACGGACAGATCCTACGAGCAGTACTTC. Protein: CSATDRSYEQYF.

A few counts support this clonotype. The V gene is TRBV3-1, the J gene TRBJ1-4; no clear D. Germline values: CDR1 LGHDT, CDR2 YNNKEL (reference sequence). The CDR3 loop spans 14 amino acids. The V end lost 2 bases, the J end lost 0 bases, and 4 bases lay between the germline ends. The DNA for the CDR3 is TGTGCCAGCAGCCAAATTGCAACTAATGAAAAACTGTTTTTT. Translated, it gives CASSQIATNEKLFF.

This chain's CDR3 is CASSRYWVGEGEAFF. The CDR3 bases are TGCGCCAGCAGCAGATATTGGGTGGGGGAAGGTGAAGCTTTCTTT. This chain connects TRBV5-1 to TRBJ1-1, with a possible D match to TRBD1 (5 bases). CDR3 length equals 15 residues. Germline-derived CDR1 and CDR2 are SGHRS and YFSETQ. The V end was cut by 4 bases, the J end by 7 bases, with 20 bases between.

The V call is TRBV12-3 or TRBV12-4, the J call TRBJ2-5; unclear D gene. There are 14 residues in the CDR3. V gave up 2 bases and J gave up 4 bases, with 11 bases separating them. The CDR3 sequence is CASSLRLGGETQYF. CDR3 nucleotides: TGTGCCAGCAGTTTACGCTTGGGCGGAGAGACCCAGTACTTC.

This clonotype was counted only a few times. The V gene is TRBV4-3, the J gene TRBJ1-1; D gene uncertain. The CDR3 covers 15 residues. Germline loops: CDR1 LGHNA, CDR2 YSLEER. The germline V and J ends were trimmed by 0 bases and 5 bases, with 13 bases remaining between them. The CDR3 region is CASSQEEGRGTEAFF. CDR3 bases: TGCGCCAGCAGCCAAGAAGAGGGCCGAGGGACTGAAGCTTTCTTT.

This clonotype appeared a few times. The chain has TRBV7-9 and TRBJ1-1; 7 bases are a match to TRBD1. Germline lookup yields CDR1 SEHNR and CDR2 FQNEAQ (reference sequence). The V and J ends lost 1 base and 5 bases, in that order; junction bases with no gene match: 7. This CDR3 region has 15 residues. CDR3 region: CASSLDHRGGTEAFF. In nucleotides, the CDR3 is TGTGCCAGCAGCTTAGACCACAGGGGTGGAACTGAAGCTTTCTTT.

The CDR3 DNA reads as TGTGCCAGCTCCCTAGTCGCAGTCGTGTTGAACACTGAAGCTTTCTTT. Translating gives CASSLVAVVLNTEAFF. V gene TRBV18 combines with J gene TRBJ1-1; D not resolved. The CDR3 sequence is 16 residues long. Germline assignment: CDR1 KGHSH and CDR2 LQKENI. Trimming removed 6 bases from V and 0 bases from J, with 17 bases in between.

This chain uses TRBV20-1 with TRBJ2-7; 10 bases match TRBD2. Per germline, CDR1 DFQATT and CDR2 SNEGSKA (reference sequence). The CDR3 loop spans 15 amino acids. The V and J ends lost 4 bases and 3 bases, in that order; junction bases with no gene match: 9. Here the CDR3 reads CSATYYGTSDYEQYF. The CDR3 bases are TGCAGTGCTACGTACTACGGGACTAGCGACTACGAGCAGTACTTC.

The rearrangement uses TRBV7-2 and TRBJ1-2; TRBD1 might be the D (5 bases). Trimming shortened V by 7 bases and J by 8 bases, and 17 bases separated the two germline ends. Germline assignment: CDR1 SGHTA and CDR2 FQGNSA. The CDR3 contains 13 residues. The CDR3, as DNA: TGTGCCAGCATTCAGACAGCGGCGGGAGGCTACACCTTC. Amino acid sequence: CASIQTAAGGYTF.

This clonotype was counted a few times. CDR3 in amino acids: CASSQGIGLGGNQPQHF. The CDR3 nucleotides read TGCGCCAGCAGCCAAGGGATTGGATTAGGCGGCAATCAGCCCCAGCATTTT. The chain combines TRBV4-1 with TRBJ1-5; D not resolved. The germline V and J ends were trimmed by 1 base and 2 bases, with 15 bases remaining between them. From germline, CDR1 is MGHRA and CDR2 YSYEKL. This CDR3 is 17 amino acids long.

CDR3 DNA: TGCAGTGCTAGAGATTTGGTCAGGGGTTGGAATTCACCCCTCCACTTT. This encodes CSARDLVRGWNSPLHF. The rearrangement joins TRBV20-1 to TRBJ1-6, with a tentative D call TRBD1 (6 bases). Trimming took off 0 bases at V and 7 bases at J, with 16 bases between the two ends. There are 16 residues in the CDR3. Germline V gene data show CDR1 as DFQATT and CDR2 as SNEGSKA (reference sequence).

This clonotype was detected a few times. This chain links TRBV15 with TRBJ1-6; D unresolved. Germline loops: CDR1 LNHNV, CDR2 YYDKDF (reference sequence). The CDR3 contains 15 residues. Trimming shortened V by 0 bases and J by 7 bases, and 10 bases separated the two germline ends. CDR3 loop: CATSRDPNSNSPLHF. The CDR3 DNA is TGTGCCACCAGCAGAGATCCCAACAGCAATTCACCCCTCCACTTT.

This clonotype showed up just a few times. The V and J genes are TRBV3-1 and TRBJ1-5, with unresolved D. The CDR3 spans 12 residues. Between the trimmed V and J ends, which lost 1 base and 7 bases, there was a span of 5 bases. CDR1 and CDR2 (germline): LGHDT, YNNKEL (reference sequence). CDR3 DNA sequence: TGTGCCAGCAGCCAAGGTCAGCAGCCCCAGCATTTT. Protein: CASSQGQQPQHF.